What follows is one T cell receptor (beta chain) and its context. Antigen specificity is unknown. Germline CDR1 and CDR2: MDHEN and SYDVKM. This CDR3 region has 17 residues. V gave up 4 bases and J gave up 0 bases, with 18 bases separating them. The data stem from a study of cytomegalovirus exposure and HLA in healthy donors. Regarding the study as a whole: Most observed TCR sequences were rare, whereas some public TCRs were detected in many donors. Cytomegalovirus-associated status was assigned to approximately 160 TCR beta chains. Accurate predictions that matched the HLA-A and HLA-B alleles of most subjects were reportedly made from TCR beta sequences.

PCR used 60 Vbeta primers and 13 Jbeta primers. Profiling relied on immunoSEQ multiplex PCR, and the TCRdb table lists in-frame clones only, not all of them. The sample consists of fewer than 150,000 clones, 80% of them appearing once. V gene TRBV28 combines with J gene TRBJ1-2; D might be TRBD1 (6 bases). This receptor was identified in a young man in good health and CMV-seronegative. The sample was PBMCs. This CDR3 reads CASSSPSLGAANYGYTF. CDR3 DNA sequence: TGTGCCAGCAGTTCGCCAAGTCTGGGGGCAGCTAACTATGGCTACACCTTC.